Here is one T cell receptor (beta chain) with its context. Other DNA sequences in this specimen translate into the identical CDR3. Libraries were prepared by immunoSEQ multiplex PCR; TCRdb keeps only in-frame clonotypes and omits some of them. In the table there are 2,100,000 or so clones, 90% to 97% of which are singletons. V lost 7 bases, J lost 4 bases, and 7 bases stayed unmatched. The CDR3 has 15 residues. Germline V gene data show CDR1 as SGHRS and CDR2 as YFSETQ. This sample is drawn from a study of shared clonotypes between healthy human individuals. The receptor's source is a young man in good health. J is TRBJ2-1 and V is TRBV5-1; 11 bases map to TRBD2. Sequencing input: naive CD4+ T cells sorted from blood. Subset given: CD45RA+ positively selected. CDR3 nucleotide sequence: TGCGCCAGCTCATCCGGGACTAGCGGTTACAATGAGCAGTTCTTC. It is translated as CASSSGTSGYNEQFF. Complete variable domain (other parts from reference TRBV5-1 and TRBJ2-1): KAGVTQTPRYLIKTRGQQVTLSCSPISGHRSVSWYQQTPGQGLQFLFEYFSETQRNKGNFPGRFSGRQFSNSRSEMNVSTLELGDSALYLCASSSGTSGYNEQFFGPGTRLTVL.